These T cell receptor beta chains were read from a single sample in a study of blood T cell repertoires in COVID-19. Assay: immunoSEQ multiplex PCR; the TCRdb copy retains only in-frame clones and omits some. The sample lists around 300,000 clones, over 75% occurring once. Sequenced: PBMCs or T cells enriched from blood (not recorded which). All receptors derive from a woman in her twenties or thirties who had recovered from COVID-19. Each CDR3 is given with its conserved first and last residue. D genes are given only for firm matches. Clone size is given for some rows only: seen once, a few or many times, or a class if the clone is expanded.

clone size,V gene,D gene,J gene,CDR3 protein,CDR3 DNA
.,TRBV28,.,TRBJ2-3,CASSPGLERHTDTQYF,TGTGCCAGCAGCCCGGGACTCGAAAGACACACAGATACGCAGTATTTT
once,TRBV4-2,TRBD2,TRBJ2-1,CASSQEKGGSSYNEQFF,TGTGCCAGCAGCCAAGAAAAGGGCGGGAGCTCCTACAATGAGCAGTTCTTC
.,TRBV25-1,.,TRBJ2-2,CASSDNLGGVVGELFF,TGTGCCAGCAGTGATAATCTAGGGGGGGTAGTCGGGGAGCTGTTTTTT
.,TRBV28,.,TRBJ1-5,CASSTGSSQPQHF,TGTGCCAGCAGTACAGGATCAAGCCAGCCCCAGCATTTT
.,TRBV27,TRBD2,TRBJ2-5,CASSLSLADSQETQYF,TGTGCCAGCAGTTTAAGTCTAGCGGATTCTCAAGAGACCCAGTACTTC
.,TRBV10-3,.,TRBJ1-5,CAISEESGGQPQHF,TGTGCCATCAGTGAGGAGTCGGGGGGACAGCCCCAGCATTTT
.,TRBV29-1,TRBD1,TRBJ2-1,CSTLQGTNEQFF,TGCAGCACCCTACAGGGGACCAATGAGCAGTTCTTC
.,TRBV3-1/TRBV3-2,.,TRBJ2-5,CASSQGLPGAQETQYF,TGTGCCAGCAGCCAAGGTCTACCAGGGGCCCAAGAGACCCAGTACTTC
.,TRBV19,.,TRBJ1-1,CASTRGRPEAFF,TGTGCCAGTACCAGGGGTAGGCCTGAAGCTTTCTTT
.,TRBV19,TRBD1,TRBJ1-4,CASSMGQRNEKLFF,TGTGCCAGTAGTATGGGACAGAGGAATGAAAAACTGTTTTTT
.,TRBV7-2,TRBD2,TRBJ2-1,CASSPATSGKGGEQFF,TGTGCCAGCAGCCCCGCGACTAGCGGAAAAGGTGGTGAGCAGTTCTTC
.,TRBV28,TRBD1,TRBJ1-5,CASTAPGQGYQPQHF,TGTGCCAGCACCGCCCCGGGACAGGGGTATCAGCCCCAGCATTTT
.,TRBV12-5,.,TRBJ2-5,CASGLDIRETQYF,TGTGCTAGTGGTTTGGACATAAGAGAGACCCAGTACTTC
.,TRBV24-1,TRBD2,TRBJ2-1,CATSDLGTSGRKGLANEQFF,TGTGCCACCAGTGATTTAGGGACTAGCGGGCGTAAGGGGTTGGCAAATGAGCAGTTCTTC
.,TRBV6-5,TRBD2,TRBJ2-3,CASTSSTSGTDTQYF,TGTGCCAGCACCTCATCAACTAGCGGCACAGATACGCAGTATTTT
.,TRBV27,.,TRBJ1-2,CASSSLRGSWYGYTF,TGTGCCAGCAGTTCACTTAGGGGCAGTTGGTATGGCTACACCTTC
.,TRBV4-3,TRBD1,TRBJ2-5,CASSLTGTGRETQYF,TGCGCCAGCAGCCTTACCGGGACAGGGAGGGAGACCCAGTACTTC
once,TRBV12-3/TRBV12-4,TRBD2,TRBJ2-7,CASSPTSVNEQYF,TGTGCCAGCAGCCCTACTAGCGTAAACGAGCAGTACTTC
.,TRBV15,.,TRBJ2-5,CATSSTSAGAETQYF,TGTGCCACCAGCAGTACCTCGGCGGGGGCAGAGACCCAGTACTTC
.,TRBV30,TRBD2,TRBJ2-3,CAWRLAGSTDTQYF,TGTGCCTGGAGACTAGCGGGAAGCACAGATACGCAGTATTTT
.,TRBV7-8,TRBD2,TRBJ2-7,CASSDTSGRAHEQYF,TGTGCCAGCAGCGACACTAGCGGGAGGGCCCACGAGCAGTACTTC
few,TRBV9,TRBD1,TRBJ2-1,CASSDGGQGAHEQFF,TGTGCCAGCAGCGACGGGGGACAGGGGGCGCATGAGCAGTTCTTC
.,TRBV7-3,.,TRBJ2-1,CASSLEAAYYNEQFF,TGTGCCAGCAGCTTAGAAGCCGCCTACTACAATGAGCAGTTCTTC
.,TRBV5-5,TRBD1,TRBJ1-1,CASGDSPIDSTEAFF,TGTGCCAGCGGGGACAGCCCTATCGACAGCACTGAAGCTTTCTTT
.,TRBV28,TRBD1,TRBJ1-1,CASSAFRDRDGRVGAFF,TGTGCCAGCAGCGCCTTCCGGGACAGGGACGGTCGAGTAGGAGCTTTCTTT
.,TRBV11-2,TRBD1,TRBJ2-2,CASSLQGATGELFF,TGTGCCAGCAGCTTGCAGGGGGCAACCGGGGAGCTGTTTTTT
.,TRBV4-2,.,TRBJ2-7,CASSQPGENSYEQYF,TGTGCCAGCAGCCAACCGGGAGAGAACTCCTACGAGCAGTACTTC
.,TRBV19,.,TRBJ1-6,CASQTGASSYNSPLHF,TGTGCCAGTCAGACAGGAGCCAGCTCCTATAATTCACCCCTCCACTTT
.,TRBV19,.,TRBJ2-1,CASTPAQFSYNEQFF,TGTGCCAGTACCCCGGCACAGTTCTCCTACAATGAGCAGTTCTTC
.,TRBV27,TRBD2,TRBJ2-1,CASSLSRGAGLANYNEQFF,TGTGCCAGCAGTTTATCAAGGGGTGCGGGACTAGCGAACTACAATGAGCAGTTCTTC
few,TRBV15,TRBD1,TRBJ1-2,CATSSVPRDRAGYTF,TGTGCCACCAGCAGTGTGCCTCGGGACAGGGCTGGCTACACCTTC
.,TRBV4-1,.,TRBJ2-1,CASSQDPAGGDYNEQFF,TGCGCCAGCAGCCAAGATCCGGCGGGCGGCGACTACAATGAGCAGTTCTTC
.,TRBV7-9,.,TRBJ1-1,CASSPNDRNTEAFF,TGTGCCAGCAGCCCAAACGACAGGAACACTGAAGCTTTCTTT
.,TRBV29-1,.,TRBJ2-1,CSAGLSSGLFNEQFF,TGCAGCGCCGGACTTAGCAGCGGGCTCTTCAATGAGCAGTTCTTC
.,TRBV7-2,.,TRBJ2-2,CASSRMEMIHTGELFF,TGTGCCAGCAGCAGAATGGAGATGATCCACACCGGGGAGCTGTTTTTT
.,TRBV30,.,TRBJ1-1,CAWNRENTEAFF,TGTGCCTGGAACCGGGAGAACACTGAAGCTTTCTTT
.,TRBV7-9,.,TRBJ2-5,CASSLTGVTETQYF,TGTGCCAGCAGCTTAACGGGGGTCACGGAGACCCAGTACTTC
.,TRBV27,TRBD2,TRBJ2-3,CASSSPLASGSGDTQYF,TGTGCCAGCAGTTCTCCCCTGGCTAGCGGGAGTGGGGATACGCAGTATTTT
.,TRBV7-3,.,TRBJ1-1,CASSLVGSVNTEAFF,TGTGCCAGCAGCTTAGTAGGCAGCGTGAACACTGAAGCTTTCTTT
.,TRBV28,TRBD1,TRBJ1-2,CASSLTGAYGYTF,TGTGCCAGCAGCTTGACAGGGGCCTATGGCTACACCTTC
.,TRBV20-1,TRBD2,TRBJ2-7,CSASPPSGNYEQYF,TGCAGTGCTAGTCCCCCTAGCGGGAACTACGAGCAGTACTTC
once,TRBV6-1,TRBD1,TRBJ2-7,CASSEHRGFSYEQYF,TGTGCCAGCAGTGAGCACAGGGGGTTCTCCTACGAGCAGTACTTC
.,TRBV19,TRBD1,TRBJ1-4,CASSKITGGGVEKLFF,TGTGCCAGTAGTAAAATAACAGGGGGCGGCGTTGAAAAACTGTTTTTT
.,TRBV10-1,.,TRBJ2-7,CASSESGRDTYEQYF,TGCGCCAGCAGTGAGTCGGGGCGGGATACCTACGAGCAGTACTTC
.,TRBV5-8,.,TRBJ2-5,CASSWGTLGTETQYF,TGTGCCAGCAGCTGGGGGACACTAGGTACCGAGACCCAGTACTTC
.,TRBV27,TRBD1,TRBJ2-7,CASRSGQPYEQYF,TGTGCCAGCCGCTCGGGACAGCCCTACGAGCAGTACTTC
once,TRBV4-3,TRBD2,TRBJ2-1,CASSQDRTRSSYNEQFF,TGCGCCAGCAGCCAAGACCGGACTAGATCCTCCTACAATGAGCAGTTCTTC
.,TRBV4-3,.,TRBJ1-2,CASSQVRRQEVNYGYTF,TGCGCCAGCAGCCAAGTGAGGAGACAGGAGGTTAACTATGGCTACACCTTC
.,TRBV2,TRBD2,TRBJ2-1,CASSGGGLDNEQFF,TGTGCCAGCAGTGGGGGTGGACTAGACAATGAGCAGTTCTTC
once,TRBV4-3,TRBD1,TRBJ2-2,CASSQGTGAAGELFF,TGCGCCAGCAGCCAAGGGACAGGGGCCGCCGGGGAGCTGTTTTTT
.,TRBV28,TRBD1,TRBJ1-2,CASSSDRAQGGYTF,TGTGCCAGCAGCTCGGACAGGGCCCAGGGTGGCTACACCTTC
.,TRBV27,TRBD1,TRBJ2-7,CASSRQGISYEQYF,TGTGCCAGCAGTAGACAGGGGATCTCCTACGAGCAGTACTTC
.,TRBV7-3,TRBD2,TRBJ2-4,CASSLLAGDENIQYF,TGTGCCAGCAGCTTGCTAGCGGGAGATGAAAACATTCAGTACTTC